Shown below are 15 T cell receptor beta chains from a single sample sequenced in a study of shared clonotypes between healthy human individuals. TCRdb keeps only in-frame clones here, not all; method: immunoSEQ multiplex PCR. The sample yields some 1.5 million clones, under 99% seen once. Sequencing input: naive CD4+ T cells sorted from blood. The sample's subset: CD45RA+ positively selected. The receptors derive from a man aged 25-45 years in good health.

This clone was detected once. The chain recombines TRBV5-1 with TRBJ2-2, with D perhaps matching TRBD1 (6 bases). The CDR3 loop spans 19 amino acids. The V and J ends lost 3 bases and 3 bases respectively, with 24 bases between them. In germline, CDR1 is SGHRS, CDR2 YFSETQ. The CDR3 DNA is TGCGCCAGCAGCTCAGTGGGGGACACCGTACCCCTGGACACCGGGGAGCTGTTTTTT. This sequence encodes CASSSVGDTVPLDTGELFF.

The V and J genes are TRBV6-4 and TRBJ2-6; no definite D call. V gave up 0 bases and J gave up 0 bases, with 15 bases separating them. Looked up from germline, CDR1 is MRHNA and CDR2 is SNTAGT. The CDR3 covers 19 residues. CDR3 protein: CASSDSWRGSLSGANVLTF. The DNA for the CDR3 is TGTGCCAGCAGTGACTCCTGGAGAGGCTCTCTCTCTGGGGCCAACGTCCTGACTTTC.

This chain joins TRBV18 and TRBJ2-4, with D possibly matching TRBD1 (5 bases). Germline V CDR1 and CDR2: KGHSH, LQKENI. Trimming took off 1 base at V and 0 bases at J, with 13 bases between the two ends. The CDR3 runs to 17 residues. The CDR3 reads CASSPQGLELAKNIQYF. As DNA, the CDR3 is TGTGCCAGCTCACCACAGGGGCTAGAGCTAGCCAAAAACATTCAGTACTTC. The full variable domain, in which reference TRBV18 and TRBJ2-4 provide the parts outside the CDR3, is NAGVMQNPRHLVRRRGQEARLRCSPMKGHSHVYWYRQLPEEGLKFMVYLQKENIIDESGMPKERFSAEFPKEGPSILRIQQVVRGDSAAYFCASSPQGLELAKNIQYFGAGTRLSVL.

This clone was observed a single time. The CDR3 DNA sequence: TGTGCCAGCAGCCAGCGGAGCGGGAGTACCTACAATGAGCAGTTCTTC. Amino acids: CASSQRSGSTYNEQFF. The rearrangement links TRBV9 to TRBJ2-1; 8 bases are a match to TRBD2. The CDR3 is made up of 16 amino acids. Germline assignment: CDR1 SGDLS and CDR2 YYNGEE. Losses at the gene ends were 4 bases for V and 2 bases for J; bases not matched to a gene: 8.

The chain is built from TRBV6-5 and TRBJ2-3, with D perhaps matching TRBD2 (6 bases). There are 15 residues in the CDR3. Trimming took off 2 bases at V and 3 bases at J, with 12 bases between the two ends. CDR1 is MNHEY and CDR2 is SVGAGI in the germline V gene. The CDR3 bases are TGTGCCAGCAGTTACGCGGGGATTGGGACAGATACGCAGTATTTT. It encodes CASSYAGIGTDTQYF.

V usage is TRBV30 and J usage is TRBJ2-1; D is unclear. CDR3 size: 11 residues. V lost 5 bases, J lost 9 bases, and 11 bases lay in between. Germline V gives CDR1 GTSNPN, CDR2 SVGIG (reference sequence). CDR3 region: CAWLLVGEQFF. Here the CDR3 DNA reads TGTGCCTGGTTATTGGTGGGTGAGCAGTTCTTC.

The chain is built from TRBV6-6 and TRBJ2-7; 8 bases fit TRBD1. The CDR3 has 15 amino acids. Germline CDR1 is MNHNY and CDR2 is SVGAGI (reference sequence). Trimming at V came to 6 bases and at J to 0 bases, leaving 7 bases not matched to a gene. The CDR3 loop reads CASSLGQGYSYEQYF. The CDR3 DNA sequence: TGTGCCAGCAGCCTCGGACAGGGATACTCCTACGAGCAGTACTTC.

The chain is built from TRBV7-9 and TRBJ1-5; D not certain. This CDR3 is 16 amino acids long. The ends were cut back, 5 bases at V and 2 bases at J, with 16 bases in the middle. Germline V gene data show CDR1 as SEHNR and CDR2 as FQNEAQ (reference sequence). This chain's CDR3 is CASSKLSGQGNQPQHF. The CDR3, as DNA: TGTGCCAGCAGCAAATTAAGCGGGCAGGGCAATCAGCCCCAGCATTTT.

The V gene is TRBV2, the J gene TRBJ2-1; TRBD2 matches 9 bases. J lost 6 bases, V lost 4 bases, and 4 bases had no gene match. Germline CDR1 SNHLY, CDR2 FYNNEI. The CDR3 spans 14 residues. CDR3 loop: CASSGLAGSNEQFF. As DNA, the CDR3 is TGTGCCAGCAGTGGGCTAGCGGGATCCAATGAGCAGTTCTTC.

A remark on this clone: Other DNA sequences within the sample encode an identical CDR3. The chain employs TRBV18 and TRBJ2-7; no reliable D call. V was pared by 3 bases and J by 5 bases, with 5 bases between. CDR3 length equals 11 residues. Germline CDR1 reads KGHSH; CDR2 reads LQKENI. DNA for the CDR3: TGTGCCAGCTCACCGAAGAACGAGCAGTACTTC. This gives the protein CASSPKNEQYF.

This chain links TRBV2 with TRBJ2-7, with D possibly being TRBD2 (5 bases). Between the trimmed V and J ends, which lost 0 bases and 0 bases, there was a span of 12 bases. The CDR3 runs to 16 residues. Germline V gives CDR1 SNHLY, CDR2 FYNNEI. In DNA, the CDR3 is TGTGCCAGCAGTGAAGCTGGTAGCGCCAGCTCCTACGAGCAGTACTTC. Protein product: CASSEAGSASSYEQYF.

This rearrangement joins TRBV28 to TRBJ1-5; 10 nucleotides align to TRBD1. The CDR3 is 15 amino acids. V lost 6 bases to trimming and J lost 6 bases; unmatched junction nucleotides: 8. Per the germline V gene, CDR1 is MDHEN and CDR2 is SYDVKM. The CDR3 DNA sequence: TGTGCCAGCAGATCGACAGGGGGCGGCTCTCAGCCCCAGCATTTT. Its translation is CASRSTGGGSQPQHF.

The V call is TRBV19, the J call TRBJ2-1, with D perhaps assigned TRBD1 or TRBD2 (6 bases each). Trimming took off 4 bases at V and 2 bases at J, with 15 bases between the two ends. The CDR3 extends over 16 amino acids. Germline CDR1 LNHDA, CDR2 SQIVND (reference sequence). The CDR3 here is CASSTLRGATYNEQFF. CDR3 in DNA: TGTGCCAGTAGTACCTTAAGGGGGGCCACCTACAATGAGCAGTTCTTC.

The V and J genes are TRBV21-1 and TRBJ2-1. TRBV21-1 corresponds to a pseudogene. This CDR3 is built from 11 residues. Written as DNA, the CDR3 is TGTGCCAGCAGCAAGAACAATGAGCAGTTCTTC. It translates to CASSKNNEQFF.

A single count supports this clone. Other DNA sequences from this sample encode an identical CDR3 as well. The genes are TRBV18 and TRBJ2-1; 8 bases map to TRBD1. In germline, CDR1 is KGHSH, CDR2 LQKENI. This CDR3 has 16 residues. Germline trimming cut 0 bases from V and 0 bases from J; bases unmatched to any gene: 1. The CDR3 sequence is CASSPPGQGSYNEQFF. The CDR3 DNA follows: TGTGCCAGCTCACCACCCGGACAGGGCTCCTACAATGAGCAGTTCTTC.